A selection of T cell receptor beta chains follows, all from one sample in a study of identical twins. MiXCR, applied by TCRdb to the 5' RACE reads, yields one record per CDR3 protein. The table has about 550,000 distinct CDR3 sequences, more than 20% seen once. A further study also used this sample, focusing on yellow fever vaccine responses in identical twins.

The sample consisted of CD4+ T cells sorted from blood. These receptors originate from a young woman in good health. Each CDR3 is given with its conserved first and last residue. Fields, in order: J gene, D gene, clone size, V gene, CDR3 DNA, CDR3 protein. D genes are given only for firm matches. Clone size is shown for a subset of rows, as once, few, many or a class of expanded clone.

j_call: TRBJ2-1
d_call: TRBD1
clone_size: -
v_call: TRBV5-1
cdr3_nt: TGCGCCAGCAGCTCCGGGACAGGGCCGGCCAATGAGCAGTTCTTC
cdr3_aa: CASSSGTGPANEQFF

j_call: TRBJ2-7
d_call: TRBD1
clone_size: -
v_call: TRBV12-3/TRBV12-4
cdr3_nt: TGTGCCAGCAGGGGACAGGGGGGAGGAGAGCAGTACTTC
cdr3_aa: CASRGQGGGEQYF

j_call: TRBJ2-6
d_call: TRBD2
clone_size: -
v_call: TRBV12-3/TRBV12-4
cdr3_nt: TGTGCCAGCACCTTGTTGGGACTAGCGGCCTCTGGGACCAACGTCCTGACTTTC
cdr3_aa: CASTLLGLAASGTNVLTF

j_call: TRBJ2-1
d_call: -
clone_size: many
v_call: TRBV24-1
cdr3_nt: TGTGCCACCAGTGCTGGTGCGATCAACAATGAGCAGTTCTTC
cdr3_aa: CATSAGAINNEQFF

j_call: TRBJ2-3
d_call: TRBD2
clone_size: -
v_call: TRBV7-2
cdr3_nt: TGTGCCAGCAGCTTACTAGCGGGAGCTGCAGATACGCAGTATTTT
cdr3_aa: CASSLLAGAADTQYF

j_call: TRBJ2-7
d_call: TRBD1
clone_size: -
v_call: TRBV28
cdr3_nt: TGTGCCGGAGGGACAGGGGGCTACGAGCAGTACTTC
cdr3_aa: CAGGTGGYEQYF

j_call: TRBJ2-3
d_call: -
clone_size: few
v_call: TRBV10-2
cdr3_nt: TGCGCCAGCAGCCCACCCTCTAATACGCAGTATTTT
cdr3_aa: CASSPPSNTQYF

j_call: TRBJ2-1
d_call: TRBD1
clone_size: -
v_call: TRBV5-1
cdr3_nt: TGCGCCAGCAGCTGGGGGGACAGGGGGAACAATGAGCAGTTCTTC
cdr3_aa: CASSWGDRGNNEQFF

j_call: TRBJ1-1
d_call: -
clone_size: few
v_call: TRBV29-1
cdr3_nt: TGCAGCGTTGCAGAAAATCGAAACACTGAAGCTTTCTTT
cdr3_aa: CSVAENRNTEAFF

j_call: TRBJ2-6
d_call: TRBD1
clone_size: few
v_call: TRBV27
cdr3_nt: TGTGCCAGCAGGTACCGGGACAGGGTATCTGGGGCCAACGTCCTGACTTTC
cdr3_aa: CASRYRDRVSGANVLTF

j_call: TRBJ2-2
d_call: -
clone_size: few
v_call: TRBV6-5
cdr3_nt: TGTGCCAGCAGTTACTCGTTGCAGGGCAGGAGGAACACCGGGGAGCTGTTTTTT
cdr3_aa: CASSYSLQGRRNTGELFF

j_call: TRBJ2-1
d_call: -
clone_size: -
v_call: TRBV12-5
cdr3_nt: TGTGCTAGTGGTTTGCGACTCAACAACAATGAGCAGTTCTTC
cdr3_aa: CASGLRLNNNEQFF

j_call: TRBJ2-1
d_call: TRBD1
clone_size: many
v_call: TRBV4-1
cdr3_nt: TGCGCCAGCAGCCGGGACAGCTCCTACAATGAGCAGTTCTTC
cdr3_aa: CASSRDSSYNEQFF

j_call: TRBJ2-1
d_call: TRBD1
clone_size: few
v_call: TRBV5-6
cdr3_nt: TGTGCCAGCAGCTTGGCTGGGACAGGGCTTGAGTTGGACAATGAGCAGTTCTTC
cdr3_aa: CASSLAGTGLELDNEQFF

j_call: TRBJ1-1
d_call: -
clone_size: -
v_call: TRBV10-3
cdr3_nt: TGTGCCATCAGTGAGCGAGAGGCAGGGAACACTGAAGCTTTCTTT
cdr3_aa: CAISEREAGNTEAFF

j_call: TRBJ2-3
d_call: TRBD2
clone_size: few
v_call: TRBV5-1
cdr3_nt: TGCGCCAGCAGCAGCTTCCCAACTAGCGGGGGCACAGATACGCAGTATTTT
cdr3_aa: CASSSFPTSGGTDTQYF

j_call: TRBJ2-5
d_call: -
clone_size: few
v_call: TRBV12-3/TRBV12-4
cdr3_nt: TGTGCCAGCAGTTTAAAGGGAACCAAGCAATGGACCCAGTACTTC
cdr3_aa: CASSLKGTKQWTQYF

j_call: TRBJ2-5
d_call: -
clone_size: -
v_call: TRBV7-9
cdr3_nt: TGTGCCAGCAGCTTAGTGAACAGCCAAGAGACCCAGTACTTC
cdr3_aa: CASSLVNSQETQYF

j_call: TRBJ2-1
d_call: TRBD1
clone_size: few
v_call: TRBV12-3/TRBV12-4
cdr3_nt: TGTGCCAGCAGTAAACAGGGGGCTGGTGAGCAGTTCTTC
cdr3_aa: CASSKQGAGEQFF

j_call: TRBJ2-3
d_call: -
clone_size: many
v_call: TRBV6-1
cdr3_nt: TGTGCCAGCACCCACGGGGTGGAAACTAGCACAGATACGCAGTATTTT
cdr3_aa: CASTHGVETSTDTQYF

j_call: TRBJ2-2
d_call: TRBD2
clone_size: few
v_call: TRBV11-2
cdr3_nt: TGTGCCAGCACTCCCGGGGGAGCGGGGGGCACCGGGGAGCTGTTTTTT
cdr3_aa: CASTPGGAGGTGELFF

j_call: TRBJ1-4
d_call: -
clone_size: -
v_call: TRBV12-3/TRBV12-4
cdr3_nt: TGTGCCAGCAGTCATACAGGAGGGGGTGAAAAACTGTTTTTT
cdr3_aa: CASSHTGGGEKLFF

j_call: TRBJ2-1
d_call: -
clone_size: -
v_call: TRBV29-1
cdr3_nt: TGCAGCGTTGAAGATCAACGGGGTAGTTATGAGCAGTTCTTC
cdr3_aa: CSVEDQRGSYEQFF

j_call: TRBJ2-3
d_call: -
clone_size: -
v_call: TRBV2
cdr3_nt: TGTGCCAGCAGTCCCCGGACTTCGAAGGGTAATGATACGCAGTATTTT
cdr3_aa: CASSPRTSKGNDTQYF

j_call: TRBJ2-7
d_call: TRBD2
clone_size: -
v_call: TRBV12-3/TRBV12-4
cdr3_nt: TGTGCCAGCAGGGCCGGGACTAGCGGGAGTAAGTACGAGCAGTACTTC
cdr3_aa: CASRAGTSGSKYEQYF

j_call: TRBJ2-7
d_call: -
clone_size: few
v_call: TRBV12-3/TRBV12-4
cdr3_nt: TGTGCCAGCAGTTTAGCGCTAAGGGGAGCGGCAGGCCACTACGAGCAGTACTTC
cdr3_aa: CASSLALRGAAGHYEQYF

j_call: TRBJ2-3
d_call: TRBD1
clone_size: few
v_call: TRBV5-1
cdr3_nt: TGCGCCAGCGGTACGGACAGGGTTAAAGGATCCGGTACGCAGTATTTT
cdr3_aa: CASGTDRVKGSGTQYF

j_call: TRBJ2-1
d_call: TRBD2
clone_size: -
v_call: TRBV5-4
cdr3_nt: TGTGCCAGCAGCTTGTCTCTAGCGGGAGTGGGTGAGCAGTTCTTC
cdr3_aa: CASSLSLAGVGEQFF

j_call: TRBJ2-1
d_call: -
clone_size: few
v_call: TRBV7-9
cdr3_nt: TGTGCCAGCAGAAAGAGCTCCTACAATGAGCAGTTCTTC
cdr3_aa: CASRKSSYNEQFF

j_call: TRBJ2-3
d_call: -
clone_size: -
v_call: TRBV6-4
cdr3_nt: TGTGCCAGCAGTGAGGAAGGGGTTCTCACAGATACGCAGTATTTT
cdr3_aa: CASSEEGVLTDTQYF

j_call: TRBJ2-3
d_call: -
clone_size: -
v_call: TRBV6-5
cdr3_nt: TGTGCCAGCAGTTACGTGGCGGGGTCTGACACAGATACGCAGTATTTT
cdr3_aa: CASSYVAGSDTDTQYF

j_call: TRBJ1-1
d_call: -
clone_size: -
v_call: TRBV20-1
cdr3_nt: TGCAGTGCTAGAACCAGCCTGAGCACTGAAGCTTTCTTT
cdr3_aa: CSARTSLSTEAFF

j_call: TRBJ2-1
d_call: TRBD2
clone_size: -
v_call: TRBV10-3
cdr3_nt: TGTGCCATCAGTGCGGGACTAGCGGGCAATGAGCAGTTCTTC
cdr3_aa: CAISAGLAGNEQFF

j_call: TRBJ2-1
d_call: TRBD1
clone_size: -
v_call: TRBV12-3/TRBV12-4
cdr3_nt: TGTGCCAGCAGGCCCCCGGTGGGACAGGGGGCGAATGAGCAGTTCTTC
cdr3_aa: CASRPPVGQGANEQFF

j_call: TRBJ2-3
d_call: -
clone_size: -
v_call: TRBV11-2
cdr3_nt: TGTGCCAGCACCACTAGGGGCACAGATACGCAGTATTTT
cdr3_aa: CASTTRGTDTQYF

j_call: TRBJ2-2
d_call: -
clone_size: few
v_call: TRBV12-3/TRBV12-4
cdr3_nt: TGTGCCAGCAGTGAGCTCATGCCGGGGGTCGGGGAGCTGTTTTTT
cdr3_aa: CASSELMPGVGELFF

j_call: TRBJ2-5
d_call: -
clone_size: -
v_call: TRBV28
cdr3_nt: TGTGCCAGCAGTTTAGCGACCGGGAGTGGAGAGACCCAGTACTTC
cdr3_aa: CASSLATGSGETQYF